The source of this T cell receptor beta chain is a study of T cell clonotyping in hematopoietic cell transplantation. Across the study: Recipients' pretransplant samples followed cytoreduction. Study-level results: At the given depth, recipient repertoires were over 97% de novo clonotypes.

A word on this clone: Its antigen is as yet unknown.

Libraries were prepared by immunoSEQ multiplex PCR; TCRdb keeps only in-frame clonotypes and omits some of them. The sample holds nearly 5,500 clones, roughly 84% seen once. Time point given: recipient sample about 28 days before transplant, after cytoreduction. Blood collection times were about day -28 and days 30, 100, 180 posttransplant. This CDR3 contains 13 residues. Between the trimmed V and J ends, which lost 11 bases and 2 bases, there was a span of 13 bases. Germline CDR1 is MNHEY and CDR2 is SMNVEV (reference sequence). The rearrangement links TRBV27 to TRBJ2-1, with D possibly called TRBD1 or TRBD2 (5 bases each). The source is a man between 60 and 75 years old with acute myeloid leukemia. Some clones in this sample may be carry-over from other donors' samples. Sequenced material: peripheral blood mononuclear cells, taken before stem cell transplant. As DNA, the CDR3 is TGTGCCGCTAGCAGGGAACCCTACAATGAGCAGTTCTTC. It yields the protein CAASREPYNEQFF.